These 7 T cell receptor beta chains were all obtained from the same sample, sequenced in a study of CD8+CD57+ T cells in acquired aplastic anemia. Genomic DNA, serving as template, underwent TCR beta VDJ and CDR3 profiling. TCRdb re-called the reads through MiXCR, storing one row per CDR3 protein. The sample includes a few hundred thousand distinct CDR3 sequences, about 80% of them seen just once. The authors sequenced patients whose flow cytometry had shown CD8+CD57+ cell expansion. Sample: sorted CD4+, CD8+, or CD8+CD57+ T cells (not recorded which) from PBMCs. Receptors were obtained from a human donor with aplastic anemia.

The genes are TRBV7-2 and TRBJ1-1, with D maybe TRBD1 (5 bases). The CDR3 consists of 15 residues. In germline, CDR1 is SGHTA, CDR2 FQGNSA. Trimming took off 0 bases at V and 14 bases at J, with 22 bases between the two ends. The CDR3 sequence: CASSLAQLGQPETFF. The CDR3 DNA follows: TGTGCCAGCAGCTTAGCTCAGCTGGGGCAGCCTGAAACCTTCTTT.

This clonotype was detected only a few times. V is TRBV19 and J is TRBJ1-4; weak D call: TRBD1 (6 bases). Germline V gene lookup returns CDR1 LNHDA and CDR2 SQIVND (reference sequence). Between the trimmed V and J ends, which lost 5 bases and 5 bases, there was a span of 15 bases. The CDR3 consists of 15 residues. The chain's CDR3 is CASSPTTGGNEKLFF. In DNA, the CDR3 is TGTGCCAGTAGTCCGACGACAGGCGGAAATGAAAAACTGTTTTTT. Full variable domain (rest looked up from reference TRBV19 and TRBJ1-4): DGGITQSPKYLFRKEGQNVTLSCEQNLNHDAMYWYRQDPGQGLRLIYYSQIVNDFQKGDIAEGYSVSREKKESFPLTVTSAQKNPTAFYLCASSPTTGGNEKLFFGSGTQLSVL.

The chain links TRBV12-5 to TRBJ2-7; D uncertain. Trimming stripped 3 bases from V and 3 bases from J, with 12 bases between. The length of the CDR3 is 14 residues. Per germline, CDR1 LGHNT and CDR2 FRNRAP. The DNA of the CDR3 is TGTGCTAGTGGTTTTAGCAGACACGTCTACGAGCAGTACTTC. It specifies CASGFSRHVYEQYF.

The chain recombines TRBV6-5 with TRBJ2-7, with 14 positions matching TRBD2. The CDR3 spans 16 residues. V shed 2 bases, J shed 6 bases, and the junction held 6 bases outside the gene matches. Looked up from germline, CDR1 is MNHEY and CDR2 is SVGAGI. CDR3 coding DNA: TGTGCCAGCAGTTACCGGACTAGCGGGGGGTGGAGCGAGCAGTACTTC. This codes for CASSYRTSGGWSEQYF.

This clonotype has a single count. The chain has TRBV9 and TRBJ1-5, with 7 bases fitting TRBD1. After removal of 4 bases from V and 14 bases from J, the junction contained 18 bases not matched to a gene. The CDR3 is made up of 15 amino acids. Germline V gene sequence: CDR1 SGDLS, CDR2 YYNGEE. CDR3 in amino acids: CASSKETGLFGIKHF. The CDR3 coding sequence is TGTGCCAGCAGCAAAGAGACAGGGCTGTTTGGCATCAAGCATTTT.

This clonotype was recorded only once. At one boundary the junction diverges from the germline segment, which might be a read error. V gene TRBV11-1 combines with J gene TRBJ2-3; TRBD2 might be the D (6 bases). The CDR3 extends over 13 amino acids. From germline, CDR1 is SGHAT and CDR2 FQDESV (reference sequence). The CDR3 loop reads CASGLVREHTQYF. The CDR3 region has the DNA TGCGCCAGCGGGTTGGTCCGAGAACATACGCAGTATTTT.

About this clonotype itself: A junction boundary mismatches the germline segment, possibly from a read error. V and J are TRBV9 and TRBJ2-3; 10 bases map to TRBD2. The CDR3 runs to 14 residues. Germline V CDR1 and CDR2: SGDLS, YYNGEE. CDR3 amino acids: CASSLGTSAIDTHF. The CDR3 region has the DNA TGTGCCAGCAGCTTAGGGACTAGCGCAATAGATACGCATTTT. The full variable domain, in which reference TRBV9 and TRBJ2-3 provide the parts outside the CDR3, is DSGVTQTPKHLITATGQRVTLRCSPRSGDLSVYWYQQSLDQGLQFLIQYYNGEERAKGNILERFSAQQFPDLHSELNLSSLELGDSALYFCASSLGTSAIDTHFGPGTRLTVL.